What follows describes a single T cell receptor (beta chain). The antigen remains undetermined. The data belong to a study of cytomegalovirus exposure and HLA in healthy donors. Broader study findings: The study recorded some 160 TCR beta chains that were cytomegalovirus-associated.

The PCR made use of 60 Vbeta and 13 Jbeta primers. This table comes from immunoSEQ multiplex PCR, and its TCRdb copy is limited to in-frame clones, with some not included. Of roughly 70,000 clones listed, roughly 72% are singletons. Germline V lookup: CDR1 GTSNPN, CDR2 SVGIG (reference sequence). The CDR3 loop spans 15 amino acids. V lost 3 bases and J lost 0; bases outside the gene matches: 7. The TCR sequence derives from a man aged 45-65 years in good health and CMV-seronegative. Sequenced sample: PBMCs. The chain is built from TRBV30 and TRBJ2-7, with 8 bases fitting TRBD1. CDR3 amino acids: CAWRISGTGSYEQYF. The DNA of the CDR3 is TGTGCCTGGAGGATCTCCGGGACAGGCTCCTACGAGCAGTACTTC.